The 20 T cell receptor beta chains given below trace back to one sample, sequenced in a study of blood T cells in healthy people across ages. A second PCR of roughly 6 to 12 cycles used a sample-barcoded 5' primer and a J-beta primer mix. TCRdb analysed the 5' RACE reads with MiXCR anew, one entry per CDR3 protein. The sample contains around 1.7 million distinct CDR3 sequences, 28% of which appear only once. Sequenced: blood. The receptors derive from a woman between 25 and 40 years old in good health.

This clonotype was seen a handful of times. V gene TRBV7-8 combines with J gene TRBJ2-1; D is undetermined. CDR1 is SGHVS, CDR2 FQNEAQ, per germline. V was cut by 0 bases and J by 6 bases, with 15 bases left in between. The CDR3 spans 16 residues. CDR3 in DNA: TGTGCCAGCAGCTTAGCGAGGTCCTCCCGCCCCAATGAGCAGTTCTTC. Protein product: CASSLARSSRPNEQFF.

The table lists this clonotype with many counts. The chain carries TRBV20-1 and TRBJ2-5; TRBD2 might be the D (6 bases). The CDR3 length is 16 residues. Trimming removed 0 bases at V and 7 bases at J, with 21 bases between. Germline CDR1 and CDR2: DFQATT and SNEGSKA (reference sequence). CDR3 in DNA: TGCAGTGCTAGAGATGGTGAGGCGGGGTCGGTTGCGACCCAGTACTTC. It yields the protein CSARDGEAGSVATQYF.

This clonotype was seen at least ten times. CDR3 DNA sequence: TGCGCCAGCAGCATCAGCCCGGGACAGAGAACTCAAGAGACCCAGTACTTC. Residues: CASSISPGQRTQETQYF. The gene calls are TRBV5-1 and TRBJ2-5; TRBD1 aligns across 7 bases. The CDR3 is 17 residues long. Germline loops: CDR1 SGHRS, CDR2 YFSETQ. The ends lost 4 bases at V and 2 bases at J; junction bases unmatched: 14.

The rearrangement uses TRBV28 and TRBJ2-7; 9 bases align to TRBD1. The V gene end was trimmed by 6 bases and the J gene end by 5 bases; junction bases not matched to a gene: 14. The germline V gene encodes CDR1 MDHEN and CDR2 SYDVKM. CDR3 size: 16 residues. Written as DNA, the CDR3 is TGTGCCAGCAGGGGGGGCCGGGACAGGGAATCGGACGAGCAGTACTTC. Translation gives CASRGGRDRESDEQYF.

This clonotype occurred many times. This rearrangement joins TRBV5-5 to TRBJ1-4; D is unclear. Germline V gene lookup returns CDR1 SGHKS and CDR2 YYEKEE (reference sequence). Trimming took off 1 base at V and 3 bases at J, with 7 bases between the two ends. The CDR3 has 14 amino acids. CDR3: CASSLSVPNEKLFF. Here the CDR3 DNA reads TGTGCCAGCAGCTTGTCGGTGCCTAATGAAAAACTGTTTTTT.

The J gene is TRBJ2-7, the V gene TRBV5-5; 7 nucleotides align to TRBD2. There are 17 residues in the CDR3. CDR1 is SGHKS, CDR2 YYEKEE, per germline (reference sequence). V lost 1 base, J lost 3 bases, and 13 bases stayed unmatched. The CDR3 sequence is CASSLKGTGGSFYEQYF. CDR3 in DNA: TGTGCCAGCAGCTTGAAAGGGACTGGCGGGAGCTTCTACGAGCAGTACTTC.

The V gene is TRBV4-1, the J gene TRBJ2-1; 7 bases agree with TRBD2. The V and J ends lost 1 base and 7 bases, in that order; junction bases with no gene match: 16. The CDR3 has 18 amino acids. The germline CDR1 and CDR2 sequences are MGHRA and YSYEKL. CDR3 in amino acids: CASSQGKGLAEDRNEQFF. CDR3 bases: TGCGCCAGCAGCCAAGGGAAGGGGCTAGCGGAGGATAGGAATGAGCAGTTCTTC.

This clonotype was counted a few times. This rearrangement joins TRBV28 to TRBJ1-1; D call uncertain. Trimming stripped 2 bases from V and 5 bases from J, with 9 bases between. The CDR3 spans 13 residues. CDR1 MDHEN and CDR2 SYDVKM come from the germline V gene. The CDR3 DNA reads as TGTGCCAGCAGTTTAAGTGGGCAGACTGAAGCTTTCTTT. Residues: CASSLSGQTEAFF.

The chain couples TRBV20-1 to TRBJ2-7; D is perhaps TRBD2 (5 bases). The CDR3 runs to 14 residues. The germline gives CDR1 DFQATT, CDR2 SNEGSKA (reference sequence). Trimming left V 3 bases short and J 3 bases short, with 15 bases between. The CDR3 sequence is CSARDGLGNYEQYF. CDR3 DNA sequence: TGCAGTGCTAGGGACGGACTGGGGAACTACGAGCAGTACTTC.

The gene calls are TRBV11-2 and TRBJ2-4, with D perhaps TRBD2 (6 bases). The CDR3 contains 15 residues. Germline V gives CDR1 SGHAT, CDR2 FQNNGV. Trimming removed 5 bases at V and 5 bases at J, with 16 bases between. The CDR3, as DNA: TGTGCCAGCAGCCTCACCCAGGGCGGGGAAAACATTCAGTACTTC. It is translated as CASSLTQGGENIQYF.

This clonotype has just a few counts. The V call is TRBV20-1, the J call TRBJ1-4; D might be TRBD1 (5 bases). Trimming shortened V by 3 bases and J by 7 bases, and 15 bases separated the two germline ends. Per the germline V gene, CDR1 is DFQATT and CDR2 is SNEGSKA (reference sequence). This CDR3 region has 14 residues. DNA for the CDR3: TGCAGTGCTAGGTTGGGCAGGGTTGGTGAAAAACTGTTTTTT. The encoded protein is CSARLGRVGEKLFF.

The V and J genes are TRBV9 and TRBJ2-3; 12 bases are shared with TRBD2. V dropped 6 bases and J dropped 7; count of bases not matched to a gene: 3. CDR3 length equals 13 residues. Germline values: CDR1 SGDLS, CDR2 YYNGEE. This CDR3 reads CASTTSGRNTQYF. Here the CDR3 DNA reads TGTGCCAGCACGACTAGCGGGAGAAATACGCAGTATTTT.

Remarks on this clonotype: Being one base from a much bigger clone, this may be a read error. CDR3: CASSPTRKYEQFF. The DNA of the CDR3 is TGTGCCAGCAGTCCCACGAGAAAGTACGAGCAGTTCTTC. The chain carries TRBV7-2 and TRBJ2-1; D is unclear. From germline, CDR1 is SGHTA and CDR2 FQGNSA. The CDR3 contains 13 residues. The germline V and J ends were trimmed by 6 bases and 10 bases, with 16 bases remaining between them.

The J gene is TRBJ1-2, the V gene TRBV5-4, with 11 bases matching TRBD1. With V trimmed by 5 bases and J by 4 bases, 4 bases remained unmatched. The CDR3 length is 14 residues. The V gene's germline CDR1 is SGHNT and CDR2 YYREEE (reference sequence). This CDR3 is CASRGQGDLYGYTF. In DNA form, the CDR3 reads TGTGCCAGCAGGGGACAGGGGGACCTCTATGGCTACACCTTC.

About this clonotype itself: A much larger clone is a single base away; this may be a read error. V usage is TRBV5-1 and J usage is TRBJ2-5; weak D call: TRBD1 (5 bases). The CDR3 runs to 16 residues. In germline, CDR1 is SGHRS, CDR2 YFSETQ. Trimming took 4 bases from V and 11 from J, leaving 27 bases between them. CDR3 sequence: CASSGAAAGFYNEQYF. CDR3 sequence (DNA): TGCGCCAGCAGCGGGGCAGCCGCTGGTTTTTACAATGAGCAGTACTTC.

This clonotype showed up just a few times. The chain joins TRBV27 to TRBJ2-6, with D perhaps given as TRBD1 or TRBD2 (5 bases each). This CDR3 contains 18 residues. In germline, CDR1 is MNHEY, CDR2 SMNVEV (reference sequence). The germline V and J ends were trimmed by 0 bases and 1 base, with 13 bases remaining between them. The DNA for the CDR3 is TGTGCCAGCAGTTTATCGATGGGGGTACTGTCTGGGGCCAACGTCCTGACTTTC. Translating gives CASSLSMGVLSGANVLTF.

The table lists this clonotype with many counts. The chain recombines TRBV9 with TRBJ2-7; D is ambiguous. The CDR3 runs to 14 residues. Looked up from germline, CDR1 is SGDLS and CDR2 is YYNGEE. V was cut by 3 bases and J by 5 bases, with 15 bases left in between. CDR3: CASSADLSSDEQYF. The CDR3 DNA is TGTGCCAGCAGCGCCGACCTATCCTCGGACGAGCAGTACTTC.

In the case of this clonotype: Possible read error: a much larger clone is one base away. The chain combines TRBV2 with TRBJ2-7, with 7 bases fitting TRBD1. V shed 6 bases and J 3 bases; nucleotides not matched to a gene: 5. The CDR3 spans 13 residues. Per germline, CDR1 SNHLY and CDR2 FYNNEI. For the CDR3, the DNA is TGTGCCAGCAGGGTGACAGGGATCTACGAGCAGTACTTC. This gives the protein CASRVTGIYEQYF.

The gene calls are TRBV27 and TRBJ2-1, with 13 nucleotides matching TRBD2. This CDR3 has 17 amino acids. CDR1 is MNHEY, CDR2 SMNVEV, per germline (reference sequence). The V segment lost 2 bases and the J segment 9 bases; nucleotides outside the gene matches: 10. CDR3 sequence: CASSLGKLAGGPGEQFF. The CDR3 region has the DNA TGTGCCAGCAGTTTAGGGAAACTAGCGGGGGGGCCTGGTGAGCAGTTCTTC.

This clonotype was seen only a few times. V is TRBV20-1 and J is TRBJ1-5, with D maybe TRBD1 (5 bases). V was pared by 0 bases and J by 8 bases, with 11 bases between. The length of the CDR3 is 13 residues. Per the germline V gene, CDR1 is DFQATT and CDR2 is SNEGSKA (reference sequence). This CDR3 is CSARDLGEKPQHF. The CDR3, as DNA: TGCAGTGCTAGAGATCTGGGGGAAAAGCCCCAGCATTTT.